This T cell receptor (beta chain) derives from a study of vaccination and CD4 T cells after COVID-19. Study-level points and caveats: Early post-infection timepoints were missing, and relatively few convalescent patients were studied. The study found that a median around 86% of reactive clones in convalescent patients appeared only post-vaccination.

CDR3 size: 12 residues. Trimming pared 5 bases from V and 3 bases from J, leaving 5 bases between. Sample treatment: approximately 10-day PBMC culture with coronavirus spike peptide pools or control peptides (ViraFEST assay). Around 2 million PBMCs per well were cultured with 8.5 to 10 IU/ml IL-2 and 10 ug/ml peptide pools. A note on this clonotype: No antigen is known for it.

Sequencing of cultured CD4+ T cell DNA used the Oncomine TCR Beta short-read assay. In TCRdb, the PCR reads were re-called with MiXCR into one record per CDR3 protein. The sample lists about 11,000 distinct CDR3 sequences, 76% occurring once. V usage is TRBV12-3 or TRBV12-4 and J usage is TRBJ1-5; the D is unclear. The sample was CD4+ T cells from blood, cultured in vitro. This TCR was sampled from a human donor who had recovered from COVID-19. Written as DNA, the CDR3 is TGTGCCAGCAGTCAGTACAATCAGCCCCAGCATTTT. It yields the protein CASSQYNQPQHF.